These 7 T cell receptor beta chains share one sample of origin, sequenced in a study of blood T cell repertoires in COVID-19 (dated by TCRdb to the early 2020s). The library came from the immunoSEQ multiplex PCR assay. Held by TCRdb, this immuneACCESS table contains in-frame sequences only and omits some clones. Under half of the omission traces to an unresolved V gene where checked; the cause of the rest is unknown. The sample records about 120,000 clones, over 70% of which are singletons. The ten largest account for 0.65% to 0.9% of the sample. The sample was peripheral blood. Source of these receptors: a woman aged 70-85 years with acute or convalescent COVID-19.

The rearrangement links TRBV6-6 to TRBJ1-2, with D perhaps TRBD1 (6 bases). Germline-derived CDR1 and CDR2 are MNHNY and SVGAGI (reference sequence). V was cut by 2 bases and J by 8 bases, with 12 bases left in between. The CDR3 contains 13 residues. As DNA, the CDR3 is TGTGCCAGCAGTTACGAGGGGGAGGGCGGCTACACCTTC. Residues: CASSYEGEGGYTF.

The DNA for the CDR3 is TGTGCCAGTAGTTCCCGGACAGGAAATAATTCACCCCTCCACTTT. This translates into CASSSRTGNNSPLHF. The chain carries TRBV19 and TRBJ1-6; 7 nucleotides line up with TRBD1. The CDR3 runs to 15 residues. CDR1 is LNHDA and CDR2 is SQIVND in the germline V gene (reference sequence). Trimming took 5 bases from V and 5 from J; bases not matched to a gene: 6.

This sequence joins TRBV2 and TRBJ1-5; no clear D. Germline CDR1 SNHLY, CDR2 FYNNEI. The V end was cut by 3 bases, the J end by 6 bases, with 12 bases between. The CDR3 runs to 14 residues. Here the CDR3 DNA reads TGTGCCAGCAGTGAGACTTGGGGAGTTCAGCCCCAGCATTTT. This translates into CASSETWGVQPQHF.

The chain couples TRBV7-8 to TRBJ2-3; TRBD2 aligns across 8 bases. With 5 bases clipped from V and 0 bases from J, the junction kept 4 bases outside the gene matches. The germline CDR1 and CDR2 sequences are SGHVS and FQNEAQ. The CDR3 extends over 15 amino acids. CDR3 coding DNA: TGTGCCAGCAGCGGCAGCGGGGGTAGCACAGATACGCAGTATTTT. As protein: CASSGSGGSTDTQYF.

The chain joins TRBV19 to TRBJ2-5; 11 bases are shared with TRBD2. The CDR3 sequence is 13 residues long. The V and J ends lost 6 bases and 13 bases, in that order; junction bases with no gene match: 10. Germline loops: CDR1 LNHDA, CDR2 SQIVND (reference sequence). CDR3 in amino acids: CASRGTSGLGAYF. In DNA form, the CDR3 reads TGTGCCAGTAGGGGGACTAGCGGACTTGGGGCGTACTTC.

The chain employs TRBV5-1 and TRBJ1-3; TRBD1 is a possible D gene (5 bases). This CDR3 comprises 16 residues. V was trimmed by 0 bases and J by 2 bases, leaving 12 bases between them. Germline V gene data show CDR1 as SGHRS and CDR2 as YFSETQ. CDR3 residues: CASSLGGGSPGNTIYF. The CDR3 DNA sequence: TGCGCCAGCAGCTTGGGTGGGGGGTCACCTGGAAACACCATATATTTT.

This rearrangement joins TRBV19 to TRBJ1-1, with 11 bases that match TRBD1. This CDR3 has 15 residues. Germline values: CDR1 LNHDA, CDR2 SQIVND (reference sequence). V trimming: 5 bases; J trimming: 3 bases; junction bases outside the gene matches: 5. The CDR3 spells CASSERTGGHTEAFF. CDR3 in DNA: TGTGCCAGTAGTGAGAGGACAGGGGGCCACACTGAAGCTTTCTTT.